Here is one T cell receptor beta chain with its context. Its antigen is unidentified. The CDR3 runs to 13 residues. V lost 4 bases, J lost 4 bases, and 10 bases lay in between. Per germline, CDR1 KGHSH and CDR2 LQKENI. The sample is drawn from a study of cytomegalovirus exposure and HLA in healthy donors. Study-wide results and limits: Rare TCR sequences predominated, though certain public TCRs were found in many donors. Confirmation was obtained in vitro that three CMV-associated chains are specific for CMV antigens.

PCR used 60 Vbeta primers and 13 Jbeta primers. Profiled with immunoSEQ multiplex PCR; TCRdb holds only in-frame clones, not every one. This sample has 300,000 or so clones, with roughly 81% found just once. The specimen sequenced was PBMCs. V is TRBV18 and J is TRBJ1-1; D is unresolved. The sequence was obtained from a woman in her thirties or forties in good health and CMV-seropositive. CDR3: CASSLNEGTEAFF. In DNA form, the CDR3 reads TGTGCCAGCTCACTGAATGAGGGCACTGAAGCTTTCTTT.